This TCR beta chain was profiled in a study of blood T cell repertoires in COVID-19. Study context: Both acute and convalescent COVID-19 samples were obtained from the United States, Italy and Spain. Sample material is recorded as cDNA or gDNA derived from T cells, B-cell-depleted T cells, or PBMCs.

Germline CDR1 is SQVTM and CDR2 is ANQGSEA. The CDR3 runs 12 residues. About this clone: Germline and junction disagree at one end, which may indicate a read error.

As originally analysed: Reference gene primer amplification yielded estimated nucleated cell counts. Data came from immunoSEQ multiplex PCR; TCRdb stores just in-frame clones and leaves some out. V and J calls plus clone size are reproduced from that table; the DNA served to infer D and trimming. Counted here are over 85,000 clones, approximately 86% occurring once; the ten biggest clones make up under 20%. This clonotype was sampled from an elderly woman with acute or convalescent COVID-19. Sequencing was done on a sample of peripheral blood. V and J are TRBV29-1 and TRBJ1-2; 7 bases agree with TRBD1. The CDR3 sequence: CSAARDSGFPDF. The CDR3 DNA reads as TGCAGCGCGGCGCGGGACAGCGGTTTCCCAGACTTC. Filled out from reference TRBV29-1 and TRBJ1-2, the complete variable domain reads SAVISQKPSRDICQRGTSLTIQCQVDSQVTMMFWYRQQPGQSLTLIATANQGSEATYESGFVIDKFPISRPNLTFSTLTVSNMSPEDSSIYLCSAARDSGFPDFGSGTRLTVV.